One and the same sample provided the 18 T cell receptor beta chains below, sequenced in a study of cytomegalovirus exposure and HLA in healthy donors. PCR primers comprised 60 Vbeta and 13 Jbeta primers. The table came from immunoSEQ multiplex PCR; TCRdb's copy has only in-frame clones and leaves some out. The data show about 140,000 clones, 76% seen once. Sequencing used PBMCs. These receptors were obtained from a female donor in good health and CMV-seropositive.

V gene TRBV9 combines with J gene TRBJ2-3; D is perhaps TRBD2 (5 bases). With 0 bases removed from V and 0 bases from J, the gap between germline ends came to 11 bases. This CDR3 is built from 16 residues. In germline, CDR1 is SGDLS, CDR2 YYNGEE. The CDR3 sequence is CASSVEGVASTDTQYF. CDR3 in DNA: TGTGCCAGCAGCGTAGAGGGAGTAGCTAGCACAGATACGCAGTATTTT. The variable domain in full, completed from reference TRBV9 and TRBJ2-3, reads DSGVTQTPKHLITATGQRVTLRCSPRSGDLSVYWYQQSLDQGLQFLIQYYNGEERAKGNILERFSAQQFPDLHSELNLSSLELGDSALYFCASSVEGVASTDTQYFGPGTRLTVL.

The chain couples TRBV2 to TRBJ2-7; the match to TRBD1 covers 8 bases. The CDR3 runs 13 residues. Trimming removed 2 bases from V and 4 bases from J; junction bases left unmatched: 1. Germline V gene lookup returns CDR1 SNHLY and CDR2 FYNNEI. CDR3 DNA sequence: TGTGCCAGCAGTGAACAGGGGGCTTACGAGCAGTACTTC. Its protein product is CASSEQGAYEQYF.

There are a few counts of this clone. The chain couples TRBV4-2 to TRBJ1-2; D gene ambiguous. CDR1 LGHNA and CDR2 YNFKEQ come from the germline V gene. The CDR3 is 15 amino acids. The V end was cut by 1 base, the J end by 3 bases, with 12 bases between. The CDR3 DNA reads as TGTGCCAGCAGCCAAGCGGCGGGATTACACTATGGCTACACCTTC. Its translation is CASSQAAGLHYGYTF.

The rearrangement links TRBV18 to TRBJ2-2, with TRBD1 matching 8 bases. V shed 3 bases and J 0 bases; nucleotides not matched to a gene: 3. The CDR3 is 16 amino acids. Germline CDR1 is KGHSH and CDR2 is LQKENI. CDR3 protein: CASSPLQGANTGELFF. CDR3 nucleotide sequence: TGTGCCAGCTCACCGTTACAGGGGGCGAACACCGGGGAGCTGTTTTTT.

This sequence joins TRBV19 and TRBJ1-4, with 7 nucleotides matching TRBD1. Losses at the gene ends were 5 bases for V and 6 bases for J; bases not matched to a gene: 9. The CDR3 totals 15 residues. Germline V gene sequence: CDR1 LNHDA, CDR2 SQIVND (reference sequence). The CDR3 protein is CASSAPRDSDEKLFF. CDR3 DNA sequence: TGTGCCAGTAGTGCTCCCCGGGACAGCGATGAAAAACTGTTTTTT.

About this clone: The same CDR3 also results from other DNA sequences found in this sample. This chain joins TRBV6-1 and TRBJ2-5; 9 positions match TRBD2. J gave up 1 base and V 9 bases, and 3 bases lay outside the gene matches. Germline assignment: CDR1 MNHNS and CDR2 SASEGT. The CDR3 runs 13 residues. The CDR3 coding sequence is TGTGCCAGTAGCGGGGGTGTCCAAGAGACCCAGTACTTC. Translated: CASSGGVQETQYF.

This clone was recorded a few times. The genes are TRBV6-1 and TRBJ2-7; possible D gene TRBD1, 6 bases. CDR3 size: 13 residues. CDR1 is MNHNS, CDR2 SASEGT, per germline. Trimming took off 7 bases at V and 5 bases at J, with 15 bases between the two ends. As DNA, the CDR3 is TGTGCCAGCATTAAGGCAGGGGAAGACGAGCAGTACTTC. Protein sequence: CASIKAGEDEQYF.

This clone showed up just once. The chain recombines TRBV28 with TRBJ2-3, with TRBD2 matching 12 bases. The germline V gene encodes CDR1 MDHEN and CDR2 SYDVKM. This CDR3 region has 16 residues. V shed 6 bases, J shed 0 bases, and the junction held 4 bases outside the gene matches. The CDR3 coding sequence is TGTGCCAGCAGCTCTAGCGGGGGGGCTAGCACAGATACGCAGTATTTT. Its translation is CASSSSGGASTDTQYF.

This chain joins TRBV28 and TRBJ2-7; weak D call: TRBD1 (5 bases). Germline lookup yields CDR1 MDHEN and CDR2 SYDVKM. CDR3 size: 15 residues. The V and J ends lost 6 bases and 0 bases respectively, with 15 bases between them. The CDR3 nucleotides read TGTGCCAGCAGCTCCCCGTCGCAGGGCTCCTACGAGCAGTACTTC. This encodes CASSSPSQGSYEQYF.

The V call is TRBV7-2, the J call TRBJ1-1, with TRBD1 matching over 7 bases. Unmatched junction bases numbered 9, after V lost 1 base and J lost 1 base. The CDR3 has 17 amino acids. Germline-derived CDR1 and CDR2 are SGHTA and FQGNSA. The DNA of the CDR3 is TGTGCCAGCAGCTTAGTCCTGGCACAGGGGACGAACACTGAAGCTTTCTTT. Amino acid sequence: CASSLVLAQGTNTEAFF. Together with reference TRBV7-2 and TRBJ1-1, the CDR3 gives the full variable domain: GAGVSQSPSNKVTEKGKDVELRCDPISGHTALYWYRQSLGQGLEFLIYFQGNSAPDKSGLPSDRFSAERTGGSVSTLTIQRTQQEDSAVYLCASSLVLAQGTNTEAFFGQGTRLTVV.

This chain uses TRBV4-2 with TRBJ2-5; 10 nucleotides agree with TRBD2. With V trimmed by 1 base and J by 3 bases, 14 bases remained unmatched. Germline assignment: CDR1 LGHNA and CDR2 YNFKEQ. CDR3 length equals 19 residues. Here the CDR3 reads CASSQGGALLAGQKETQYF. CDR3 DNA sequence: TGTGCCAGCAGCCAAGGAGGGGCCCTACTAGCGGGGCAAAAAGAGACCCAGTACTTC.

The chain is built from TRBV6-1 and TRBJ2-7, with D hard to call. CDR1 MNHNS and CDR2 SASEGT come from the germline V gene. Deletions cut 0 bases from V and 0 bases from J, with 9 bases between. This CDR3 is 15 amino acids long. DNA of the CDR3: TGTGCCAGCAGTGAAGCGTACAGTCACTCCTACGAGCAGTACTTC. It is translated as CASSEAYSHSYEQYF.

This chain joins TRBV19 and TRBJ2-7, with D possibly TRBD2 on 6 matching bases. The CDR3 is made up of 14 amino acids. Trimming shortened V by 4 bases and J by 7 bases, and 17 bases separated the two germline ends. In germline, CDR1 is LNHDA, CDR2 SQIVND (reference sequence). The CDR3 DNA sequence: TGTGCCAGTAGTACCACGGGGAGGTACGGGGAGCAGTACTTC. Protein: CASSTTGRYGEQYF.

The chain is built from TRBV7-7 and TRBJ2-6, with D possibly TRBD2 on 5 matching bases. Trimming stripped 1 base from V and 4 bases from J, with 8 bases between. Germline CDR1 is SSHAT and CDR2 is FNYEAQ (reference sequence). CDR3 length equals 15 residues. The chain's CDR3 is CASSLGGPGANVLTF. CDR3 sequence (DNA): TGTGCCAGCAGCTTAGGAGGGCCCGGGGCCAACGTCCTGACTTTC.

The rearrangement links TRBV2 to TRBJ2-2; 13 nucleotides align to TRBD2. Unmatched junction bases numbered 8, after V lost 8 bases and J lost 5 bases. The CDR3 is made up of 16 amino acids. Per the germline V gene, CDR1 is SNHLY and CDR2 is FYNNEI. The CDR3 loop is CASETSGGRWTGELFF. CDR3 nucleotides: TGTGCCAGCGAGACTAGCGGGGGGCGGTGGACCGGGGAGCTGTTTTTT.

The chain uses TRBV27 and TRBJ1-6; D remains unclear. From germline, CDR1 is MNHEY and CDR2 SMNVEV (reference sequence). V lost 7 bases and J lost 6, with 13 bases in between. The CDR3 has 14 amino acids. In DNA, the CDR3 is TGTGCCAGCAACCGGGCGGGGATTAATTCACCCCTCCACTTT. This encodes CASNRAGINSPLHF.

This sequence joins TRBV5-4 and TRBJ2-1; 9 nucleotides align to TRBD1. After removal of 4 bases from V and 8 bases from J, the junction contained 4 bases not matched to a gene. The CDR3 is made up of 13 amino acids. Germline V lookup: CDR1 SGHNT, CDR2 YYREEE (reference sequence). The CDR3: CASSERTGDEQFF. CDR3 coding DNA: TGTGCCAGCAGCGAACGGACAGGGGATGAGCAGTTCTTC.

V and J are TRBV5-1 and TRBJ1-1; 7 bases fit TRBD1. The CDR3 extends over 14 amino acids. Trimming removed 4 bases from V and 1 base from J; junction bases left unmatched: 4. Germline V gene data show CDR1 as SGHRS and CDR2 as YFSETQ. CDR3 coding DNA: TGCGCCAGCAGCACCGACAGGGCGAACACTGAAGCTTTCTTT. It translates to CASSTDRANTEAFF.